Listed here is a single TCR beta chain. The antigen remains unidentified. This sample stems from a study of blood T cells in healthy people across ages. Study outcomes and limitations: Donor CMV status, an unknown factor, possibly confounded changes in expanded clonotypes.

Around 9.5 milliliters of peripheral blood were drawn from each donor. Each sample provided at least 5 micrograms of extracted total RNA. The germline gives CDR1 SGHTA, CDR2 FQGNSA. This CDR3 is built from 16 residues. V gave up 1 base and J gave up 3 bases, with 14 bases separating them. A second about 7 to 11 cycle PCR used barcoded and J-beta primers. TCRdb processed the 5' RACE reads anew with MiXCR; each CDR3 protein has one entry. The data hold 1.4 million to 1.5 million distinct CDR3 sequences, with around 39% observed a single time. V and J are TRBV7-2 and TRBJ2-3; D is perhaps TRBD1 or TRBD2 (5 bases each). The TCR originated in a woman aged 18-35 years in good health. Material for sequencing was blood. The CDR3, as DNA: TGTGCCAGCAGCTTAGGCGAGGGGTGGGGAACAGATACGCAGTATTTT. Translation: CASSLGEGWGTDTQYF.